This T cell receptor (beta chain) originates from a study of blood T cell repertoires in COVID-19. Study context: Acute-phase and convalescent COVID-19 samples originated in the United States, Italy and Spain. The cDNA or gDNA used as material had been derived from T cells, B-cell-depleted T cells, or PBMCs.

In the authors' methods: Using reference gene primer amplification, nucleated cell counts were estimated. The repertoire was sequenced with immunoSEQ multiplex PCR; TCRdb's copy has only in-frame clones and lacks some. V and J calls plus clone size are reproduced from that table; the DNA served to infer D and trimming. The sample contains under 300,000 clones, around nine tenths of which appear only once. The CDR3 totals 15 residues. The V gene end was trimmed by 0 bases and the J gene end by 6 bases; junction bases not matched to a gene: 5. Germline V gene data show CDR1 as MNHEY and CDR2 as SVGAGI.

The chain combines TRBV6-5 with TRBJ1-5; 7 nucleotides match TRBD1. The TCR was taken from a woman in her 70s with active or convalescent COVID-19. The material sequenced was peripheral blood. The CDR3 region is CASSYSEGAGQPQHF. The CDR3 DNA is TGTGCCAGCAGTTACTCGGAGGGGGCGGGTCAGCCCCAGCATTTT.